This TCR beta chain was profiled in a study of T-cell reconstitution after alpha-beta-depleted transplantation in children. Trimming removed 7 bases from V and 3 bases from J; junction bases left unmatched: 4. The CDR3 runs 14 residues. CDR1 MNHEY and CDR2 SMNVEV come from the germline V gene (reference sequence). This clonotype came up a few times. Its antigen is unknown. Molecular barcoding with unique molecular identifiers was used for the TCRbeta library. TCRdb passed the PCR reads through MiXCR, listing each CDR3 protein once. The sample contains about 250,000 distinct CDR3 sequences, 20% to 30% of which appear only once. The study, taken as a whole, reports: At around two months after transplant, the alpha-beta T cells were reportedly derived from several hundred expanded clones that came from non-depleted graft cells. Among T cells one year after transplant, newly produced cells accounted for most counts and diversity. Some patients' high day-60 TCRbeta diversity was traced to surviving recipient T cells and thymic progenitors.

The sample here was PBMCs, mostly from graft donor cells, taken 360 days after TCRalphabeta/CD19-depleted stem cell transplant. The clonotype comes from a female patient aged 2-9 years who had a stem cell transplant for congenital amegakaryocytic thrombocytopenia, so the T cells may come from the graft donor. The rearrangement uses TRBV27 and TRBJ2-1; 9 nucleotides line up with TRBD1. The CDR3 reads CASTKTGGYNEQFF. CDR3 sequence (DNA): TGTGCCAGCACAAAGACAGGGGGCTACAATGAGCAGTTCTTC.